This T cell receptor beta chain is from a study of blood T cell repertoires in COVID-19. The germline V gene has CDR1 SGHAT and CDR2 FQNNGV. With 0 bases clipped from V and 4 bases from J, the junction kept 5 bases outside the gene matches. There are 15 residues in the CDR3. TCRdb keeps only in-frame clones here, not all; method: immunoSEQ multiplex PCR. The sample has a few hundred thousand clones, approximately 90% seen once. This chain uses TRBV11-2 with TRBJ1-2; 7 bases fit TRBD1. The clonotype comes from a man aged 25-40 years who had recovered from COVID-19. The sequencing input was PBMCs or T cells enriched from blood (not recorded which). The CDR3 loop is CASSLERAGGYGYTF. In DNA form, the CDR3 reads TGTGCCAGCAGCTTAGAGAGGGCAGGGGGCTATGGCTACACCTTC.